This T cell receptor beta chain was sequenced in a study of T cells expressing NK-cell markers. The overall study: The sequencing cohort of eight donors included seven HCMV-seropositive individuals and one seronegative individual.

Reprocessing the 5' RACE reads, TCRdb reports a single entry for every CDR3 protein and omits DNA. In all, the sample yields under 500,000 distinct CDR3 sequences. Germline V CDR1 and CDR2: SGDLS, YYNGEE. This CDR3 has 14 residues. Input material: blood T cells: a sorted CD56 or NKG2C T cell subset, CD4+ or CD8+ T cells, or bulk PBMC T cells (not recorded which). The origin of this receptor is a woman aged 18 to 75 in good health. The rearrangement joins TRBV9 to TRBJ2-5; TCRdb outputs TRBD1, but without DNA this stays unchecked. The CDR3 spells CASSVGSGGETQYF. The full variable domain, completed using reference TRBV9 and TRBJ2-5, is DSGVTQTPKHLITATGQRVTLRCSPRSGDLSVYWYQQSLDQGLQFLIQYYNGEERAKGNILERFSAQQFPDLHSELNLSSLELGDSALYFCASSVGSGGETQYFGPGTRLLVL.